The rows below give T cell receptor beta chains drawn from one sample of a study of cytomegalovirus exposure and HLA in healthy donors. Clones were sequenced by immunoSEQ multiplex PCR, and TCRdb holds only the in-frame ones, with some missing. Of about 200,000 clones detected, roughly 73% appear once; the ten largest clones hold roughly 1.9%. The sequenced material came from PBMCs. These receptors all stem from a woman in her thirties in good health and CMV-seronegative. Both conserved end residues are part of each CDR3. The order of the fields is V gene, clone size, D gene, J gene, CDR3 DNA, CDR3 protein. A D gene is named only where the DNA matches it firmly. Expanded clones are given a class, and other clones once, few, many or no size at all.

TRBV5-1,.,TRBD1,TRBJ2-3,TGCGCCAGCAGCCCACGGACAGGGGGGAACACAGATACGCAGTATTTT,CASSPRTGGNTDTQYF
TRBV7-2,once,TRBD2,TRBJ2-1,TGTGCCAGCAGCTCCGAACCGGGACTAGCGTCGTTCAATGAGCAGTTCTTC,CASSSEPGLASFNEQFF
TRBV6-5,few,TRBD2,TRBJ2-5,TGTGCCAGCAGTTACTCGACCCTAGCGGGGCAAGAGACCCAGTACTTC,CASSYSTLAGQETQYF
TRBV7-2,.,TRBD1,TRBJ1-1,TGTGCCAGCAGCTTACGACAGGGCTGGGGCACTGAAGCTTTCTTT,CASSLRQGWGTEAFF
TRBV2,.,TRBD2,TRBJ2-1,TGTGCCAGCAGCCCCACTAGCGGGAGTACCTACAATGAGCAGTTCTTC,CASSPTSGSTYNEQFF
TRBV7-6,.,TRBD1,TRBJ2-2,TGTGCCAGCAGCCATCCGGGACAGGGGGACGCCGGGGAGCTGTTTTTT,CASSHPGQGDAGELFF
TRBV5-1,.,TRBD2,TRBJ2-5,TGCGCCAGCAGGCGGACTAGCGGGAGCCAAGAGACCCAGTACTTC,CASRRTSGSQETQYF
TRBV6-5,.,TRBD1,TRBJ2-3,TGTGCCAGCAGTAAAACAGGGGGTCCCTGGGATACGCAGTATTTT,CASSKTGGPWDTQYF
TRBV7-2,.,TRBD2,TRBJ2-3,TGTGCCAGCACCTCACAGCGGGGGGCCACAGATACGCAGTATTTT,CASTSQRGATDTQYF
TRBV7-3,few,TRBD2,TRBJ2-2,TGTGCCAGCAGCCTCTATCGGGAGGGCGGGGAGCTGTTTTTT,CASSLYREGGELFF
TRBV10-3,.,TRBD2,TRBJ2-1,TGTGCCATCAGTGCGACGGGAGGACTAGCGGGACCCTCCGGTGAGCAGTTCTTC,CAISATGGLAGPSGEQFF
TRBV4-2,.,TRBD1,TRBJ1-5,TGTGCCAGCAGCCAAGGGGGACAGGGAAATCAGCCCCAGCATTTT,CASSQGGQGNQPQHF
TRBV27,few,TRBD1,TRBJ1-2,TGTGCCAGCAGTTTGAGGGGGCTCTTTGATGGCTACACCTTC,CASSLRGLFDGYTF
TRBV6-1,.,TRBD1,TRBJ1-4,TGTGCCAGCAGCCTAGCAGGGGGTGATGAAAAACTGTTTTTT,CASSLAGGDEKLFF
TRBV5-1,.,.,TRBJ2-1,TGCGCCAGCAGTTTACAGACCCAGACCGAGCAGTTCTTC,CASSLQTQTEQFF
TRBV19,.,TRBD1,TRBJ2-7,TGTGCCAGTAGTCCCGAGGGACAGCGAGAGCAGTACTTC,CASSPEGQREQYF
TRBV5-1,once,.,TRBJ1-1,TGCGCCAGCAGACTAACTTCCGGGGGAGCGGACACTGAAGCTTTCTTT,CASRLTSGGADTEAFF
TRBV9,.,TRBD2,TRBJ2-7,TGTGCCAGCAGCGTAGCTGGGGCTAGCGGGACGTACGAGCAGTACTTC,CASSVAGASGTYEQYF
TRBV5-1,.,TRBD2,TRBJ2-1,TGCGCCAGCTCCAGACTAGCGGGAGATGTTGATGAGCAGTTCTTC,CASSRLAGDVDEQFF
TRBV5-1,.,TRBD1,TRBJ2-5,TGCGCCAGCACCACTGGGACAGCTCAAGAGACCCAGTACTTC,CASTTGTAQETQYF
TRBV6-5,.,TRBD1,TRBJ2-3,TGTGCCAGCAGTTACGCCGGGACAGCCACAGATACGCAGTATTTT,CASSYAGTATDTQYF
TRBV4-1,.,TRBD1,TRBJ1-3,TGCGCCAGCAGCCAAGATAGCCGGCCCCTGGGACAGGGATCTGGAAACACCATATATTTT,CASSQDSRPLGQGSGNTIYF
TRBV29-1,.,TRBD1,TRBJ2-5,TGCAGCGTTTTTGACAGGGTCCTTGAGGGGACCCAGTACTTC,CSVFDRVLEGTQYF
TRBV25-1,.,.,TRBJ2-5,TGTGCCAGCAGTGAATCCGCAACAGGGTGGGGGACCCAGTACTTC,CASSESATGWGTQYF
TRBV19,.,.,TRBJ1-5,TGTGCCAGTAGTATGAGGTCAGTAGAGCAGCCCCAGCATTTT,CASSMRSVEQPQHF
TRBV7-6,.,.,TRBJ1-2,TGTGCCAGCAGCTTAGATCCAGGGAGGGACTATGGCTACACCTTC,CASSLDPGRDYGYTF
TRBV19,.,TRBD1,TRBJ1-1,TGTGCCAGTTTTGGGACAGTTAAAACGAACACTGAAGCTTTCTTT,CASFGTVKTNTEAFF
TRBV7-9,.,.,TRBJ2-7,TGTGCCAGCAGCCCTCCTTGGGGCAGCCTCTCCTACGAGCAGTACTTC,CASSPPWGSLSYEQYF
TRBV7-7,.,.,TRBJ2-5,TGTGCTAGCGGCCGTACGGGTATTCGACAAGAGACCCAGTACTTC,CASGRTGIRQETQYF
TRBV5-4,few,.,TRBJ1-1,TGTGCCAGCATCGGAGAGGGAGTCACTGAAGCTTTCTTT,CASIGEGVTEAFF
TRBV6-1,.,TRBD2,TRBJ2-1,TGTGCCAGCAGTGAAGAAGCGGGAGCGGGTTACAATGAGCAGTTCTTC,CASSEEAGAGYNEQFF
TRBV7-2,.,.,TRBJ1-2,TGTGCCAGCAGCTTAAACAGGGCCGGTTATGGCTACACCTTC,CASSLNRAGYGYTF